This T cell receptor (beta chain) was captured by sequencing in a study of Tregs in tolerant kidney transplant recipients. Overall study results and limits: Donor-specific Treg expansion exceeded global Treg expansion in tolerant patients, suggesting antigen drive. For some patients, primers changed over time, blocking nucleotide-level comparison.

The CDR3 extends over 16 amino acids. Per the germline V gene, CDR1 is SGHTA and CDR2 is FQGNSA. V lost 5 bases and J lost 3; bases outside the gene matches: 7. Mixed chimerism was transient after nonmyeloablative marrow transplants from related graft donors. Thawed PBMCs were FACS-sorted into unstimulated CD4+CD25+CD127- regulatory T cells, CD4+CD25- non-regulatory cells, CD4 and CD8 cells. This clone showed up just once. Its target is unknown. Clones were sequenced by immunoSEQ multiplex PCR, and TCRdb holds only the in-frame ones, with some missing. The table lists about 50,000 clones, approximately 89% of them singletons, with 15% to 17% in the top ten.

This receptor was obtained from a human patient who received a combined kidney and bone marrow transplant. The T cells may come from the graft donor. This chain uses TRBV7-2 with TRBJ1-5; 10 bases are a match to TRBD1. The sample in question was CD8+ T cells from blood (PBMCs), obtained 12 months after the transplant. CDR3 amino acids: CASSPAGQGPNQPQHF. The DNA of the CDR3 is TGTGCCAGCAGCCCGGCGGGACAGGGGCCCAATCAGCCCCAGCATTTT. Full variable domain (missing parts from reference TRBV7-2 and TRBJ1-5): GAGVSQSPSNKVTEKGKDVELRCDPISGHTALYWYRQSLGQGLEFLIYFQGNSAPDKSGLPSDRFSAERTGGSVSTLTIQRTQQEDSAVYLCASSPAGQGPNQPQHFGDGTRLSIL.